Listed here is a single TCR beta chain. What this receptor recognizes is not known. No base quality information exists; no much larger clone differs at one position. This specimen comes from a study of OX40 agonist ivuxolimab in advanced cancers. Looking at the study overall: The costimulatory receptor OX40 (CD134) was targeted by ivuxolimab, a fully human IgG2 agonistic monoclonal antibody. Prior anti-PD-1, anti-PD-L1 or anti-CTLA-4 therapy was permitted, and roughly two fifths of dose-escalation patients had received checkpoint inhibitors. Intravenous ivuxolimab was administered to patients every 2 weeks at six dose levels: 0.01, 0.1, 0.3, 1.5, 3 and 10 mg/kg. The monotherapy dose-escalation portion (N of about 50 patients) of the phase I ivuxolimab trial is reported in the paper. The point of sequencing TCRbeta in the periphery was to test whether ivuxolimab changed TCR sequence diversity and drove clonal T-cell expansion. Among the roughly 50 dose-escalation patients, some 19 had hepatocellular carcinoma, 15 or so melanoma, 9 renal cell carcinoma and 9 head and neck cancer. Partial responses occurred in three dose-escalation patients, of whom one had hepatocellular carcinoma and two had cutaneous melanoma. A male proportion of around 83% and a mean age of approximately 58 years, ranging from 23 to 79, were recorded for the dose-escalation cohort.

On the study overall, not on this receptor specifically: The antigen specificity of the peripheral T cells that underwent clonal expansion was not determined. After ivuxolimab, expanded clones were on average more numerous among CD8+ T cells than among CD4+ T cells. At doses from 0.1 to 3.0 mg/kg, clonal expansion was seen in both CD4+ and CD8+ blood T cells between baseline and week 6. In partial responders in the 0.1-3.0 mg/kg groups, normalized peripheral clonal expansion was found to be among the lowest, especially among CD8+ T cells. Low levels of normalized T-cell clonal expansion were also seen in some nonresponding patients.

Genomic DNA was extracted from sorted cells for sequencing of the TCRbeta CDR3 region. The immunoSEQ Assay was used to sequence the TCRbeta CDR3 regions. TCRdb retrieved this table from immuneACCESS and kept in-frame rearrangements only. Not all clones are present; in checked studies, unresolved V genes account for under half, and no reason is known for the remainder. The sample yields tens of thousands of clones; 75% to 90% were counted once. The ten largest clones capture roughly 0.51% of the sample. The trial excluded patients who had a history of autoimmune disease or who were on systemic immunosuppression. Peripheral blood for TCR sequencing was collected from all dose cohorts at baseline, on cycle 4 day 1, and on cycle 7 day 1. The samples were taken from a phase I, first-in-human, multicenter, open-label dose-escalation trial of ivuxolimab. Adults with locally advanced or metastatic melanoma, renal cell carcinoma, hepatocellular carcinoma or head and neck squamous cell carcinoma were enrolled in the trial. Before TCR sequencing, CD4+ and CD8+ T cells were separately sorted from peripheral blood.

Sequencing was performed on CD4+ or CD8+ T cells sorted from blood, taken in a trial of the OX40 agonist ivuxolimab. The TCR was taken from an adult with an advanced solid tumor such as melanoma, head and neck, liver or kidney cancer.

The CDR3 corresponds to CASSLIAQAFF. The DNA is TGTGCCAGCAGCCTAATAGCCCAAGCTTTCTTT. Recombination joined TRBV7-9 with TRBJ1-1; the D gene is unclear. From the cysteine through the phenylalanine, the CDR3 covers 11 amino acids. Kept here is only the CDR3 DNA, which spans 33 bases and is read in frame from base 1. The germline V gene (reference sequence) supplies CDR1 SEHNR and CDR2 FQNEAQ. The V end loses 5 bases and the J end loses 9 bases, and a stretch of 10 bases separates them.